The following is a T cell receptor beta chain sequence with its context. No antigen is known for it. These data come from a study of cytomegalovirus exposure and HLA in healthy donors (TCRdb year 2017). In the study overall: In an earlier analysis of 550 to 750 of the donors, around 290 Gb of sequence data and some 100 million unique TCR beta sequences from roughly 200 million T cells were reported. To predict cytomegalovirus infection status, the study brought together high-throughput TCR immunosequencing, statistical association of individual TCRs with disease status, and machine learning. A later genetic analysis used genome-wide SNP genotypes for about 65% of the 666 donors, treating that subset as a discovery cohort. Donor age, sex, ethnicity and CMV serostatus were compiled together with the repertoire data. All discovery cohort repertoires had been generated on a single sequencing platform. An early release that covered about 600 HLA-typed donors contained approximately 320 gigabases of sequencing data and tens of millions of unique TCR sequences. Across approximately 420 genotyped donors of the cohort, an average of roughly 230,000 unique TCR beta nucleotide sequences per donor were sequenced, and 15% to 20% of those sequences were non-productive. A later analysis re-examined previously published TCR beta repertoires from about 670 donors and added high-resolution HLA genotyping to investigate patterns of TCR occurrence. The aim of the study was to test whether cataloging public T cell receptors could identify signatures of past pathogen exposure. Typing coverage varied by locus: about 620-640 donors for A, B, C, DRB1 and DQB1; approximately 520 for DQA1; approximately 610 for DPA1; 450 to 480 for DPB1. The genetic ancestry cluster associated with self-reported Caucasian donors included 81% of the 398 genotyped donors. Four or five DR-DQ haplotypes were treated as single units for association and clustering because of strong linkage in the cohort. The study used immunosequencing to profile the T cell repertoires of approximately 690 subjects and linked those repertoires to cytomegalovirus serostatus. Class I and class II HLA loci were covered by the typing at four-digit resolution. Along with the roughly 670-subject first cohort, a separate validation cohort of over 90 different subjects was used. In an earlier analysis of 587 of the donors, high-throughput TCR beta sequencing was used to judge whether each TCR beta V gene segment behaved as functional or pseudogenic. Rather than drawing on any new phenotypic data, the later analysis identified candidate immune exposures from TCR beta sequences and the way those sequences occurred across donors.

V is cut by 3 bases and J by 1 base, and the space between the germline ends is 7 bases. The CDR3 measures 13 amino acids from cysteine to phenylalanine. The only DNA kept is the CDR3, 39 bases in frame from the first base. CDR1 and CDR2 are read off the germline V gene as SGDLS and YYNGEE. Libraries were prepared through the immunoSEQ multiplex PCR assay. A mixture of 60 forward primers for TCR Vbeta segments and 13 reverse primers for TCR Jbeta segments was used in the multiplex PCR. The CDR3 region of rearranged TCR beta genes was amplified from genomic DNA by a multiplex PCR assay. On the Illumina HiSeq System, the amplified TCR beta libraries were sequenced as 87-base-pair reads. As for the authors' bioinformatics: Across the 600 to 700 repertoires, a later analysis counted around 80 million unique TCR beta chains, roughly 11 million of which were shared by at least two donors. Raw reads were error-corrected and collapsed into unique sequences by a nearest-neighbor algorithm in which closely related sequences were merged to remove PCR and sequencing errors. V, D and J gene segments were assigned by aligning CDR3 sequences to IMGT reference sequences. For a sequence to be retained, a match of at least six nucleotides was required to both a V gene segment and a J gene segment. Rearrangements were classified as productive when the CDR3 lacked stop codons and remained in frame with V and J, and all other rearrangements were classified as non-productive. Following IMGT convention, CDR3 was defined as the stretch from the second conserved V-encoded cysteine up to the conserved J-encoded phenylalanine. The earlier analysis of 587 of the donors excluded sequences that lacked an unambiguous match to a single V gene segment. In an earlier analysis of approximately 590 of the donors, V segments were called functional above 56.7% productive rearrangements and were called segregating when the between-donor standard deviation exceeded 5%. A statistical classification framework was built for diagnosing cytomegalovirus status from the catalog of TCR beta chain sequences. A later analysis assigned V and J genes by comparing TCR nucleotide sequences with IMGT/GENE-DB human TR gene sequences. The TCRdist pipeline was used in a later analysis to assign CDR3 sequences and most-parsimonious VDJ recombination scenarios. In a later analysis, each TCR beta chain was defined by its CDR3 amino acid sequence together with its V-gene family, and reads lacking a unique V-gene family were excluded. A later analysis removed 500 to 600 highly shared, low-generation-probability nucleotide sequences to deal with suspected cross-contamination and a sequencing artifact. In a later analysis, a clonal expansion index was calculated for each public chain from normalized within-repertoire ranks of inferred template counts. In a later analysis, generation probabilities were computed using a VDJ recombination model fitted to out-of-frame rearrangements, and the results were checked against IGoR. Hypergeometric tests were used in a later analysis to score TCR-TCR, TCR-HLA and TCR-CMV co-occurrence, with a repertoire-size bias correction applied to the TCR pairs. To estimate false discovery rates, a later analysis permuted the HLA or CMV assignments 20 times. In a later analysis, co-occurring TCRs were grouped with DBSCAN, and TCRdist sequence similarity was added when clustering was performed within HLA-allele-positive subsets. Repertoires with fewer than 30,000 or more than 120,000 public chains, plus five repertoires with anomalous nucleotide sharing, were excluded from co-occurrence clustering. Here the immuneACCESS table is served through TCRdb, limited to in-frame sequences with V and J called. Missing clones are a known gap in these copies; in checked studies unresolved V genes cover under half, and the rest lacks a known reason. V and J calls and clone size come straight from that table; D and trimming were deduced from the DNA. This sample's listing comprises about 170,000 clones. In total, the top ten clones hold about 1.2% of the sample.

In total, 600 or so healthy bone marrow donors made up the cohort. All cohort members were sampled while nominally healthy, although unrecorded immune exposures were likely present. The donor tested CMV seronegative, placing the donor among the 350 to 400 seronegative members of the cohort. A peripheral blood sample was collected from each donor, and TCR beta sequencing was performed on peripheral blood mononuclear cells. The Qiagen DNeasy Blood Extraction Kit was used to extract genomic DNA from the blood cell samples. What the study reported, not specific to this receptor: This cohort had only TCR beta chains sequenced, and the lack of alpha or paired-chain data limited which features could be detected. A further reported finding was that TCR beta sequences accurately predicted the HLA-A and HLA-B alleles for most subjects in the first cohort. About 15 rarely observed V segments, including chromosome 9 orphons, were excluded from the earlier analysis of several hundred of the donors because counts were too low. HLA typing was unavailable for some donors at each locus, so association tests used only the typed subset. When HLA alleles, especially DR and DQ, strongly co-occurred, attributing TCR associations to individual alleles was difficult. In both the original and validation cohorts, the classifier was reported to diagnose cytomegalovirus status with high specificity and sensitivity. According to a later genetic analysis, donors in an Asian-associated ancestry cluster had fewer N-insertions in productive TCRs than the roughly 660-donor mean. It was suggested by the authors that the approach could potentially be generalized to other disease states and immunological phenotypes. Roughly uniform sequencing depth across donors was assumed in presence/absence analyses, although this assumption may not hold. A later analysis found that most CMV-associated TCR beta chains appeared HLA-restricted, with HLA associations seemingly driven largely by CMV exposure. Because the 87-base-pair reads could not distinguish some IMGT-functional V segments, including TRBV6-2 and TRBV6-3, those segments were excluded. Most TCR sequences were observed very rarely across donors, whereas some public TCRs were present in many individuals. Linkage disequilibrium might explain the correlated functional status among segregating V segments, but an unknown experimental factor could not be excluded. A later genetic analysis associated a missense DCLRE1C variant with V-gene and J-gene trimming of TCR beta chains, and an independent cohort replicated the association. In vitro tests confirmed that a few of the cytomegalovirus-associated TCR beta chains recognize cytomegalovirus antigens. Compared with equally common non-associated chains, HLA-associated TCR beta chains in a later analysis were more clonally expanded and had lower generation probabilities. Immune exposure information for the cohort was limited to CMV serostatus. A later analysis reported that several top co-occurrence clusters appeared linked to parvovirus B19, influenza, CMV and Epstein-Barr virus. In a later analysis, TCR association rates were found to vary across HLA loci, with the most associated TCRs seen for DRB1 alleles and the fewest for HLA-C alleles. A cluster of highly shared sequence variants was judged likely to be a technical artifact of the sequencing pipeline. A later analysis associated 15,000 or so TCR beta sequences with specific HLA alleles at a false discovery rate of 0.05. In an earlier analysis of approximately 600 of the donors, most TCR beta V segments were observed in productive rearrangements about 90% or about 30% of the time, broadly matching IMGT annotations. A total of about 180 TCR beta chains were listed by the study as associated with cytomegalovirus.

The TCR originated in a woman aged 60-70 years in good health and CMV-seronegative. Material: PBMCs. The chain is assembled from TRBV9 and TRBJ1-1, with the D gene uncertain. CDR3 sequence: CASSAGPNTEAFF. The nucleotide sequence reads as follows: TGTGCCAGCAGCGCTGGGCCGAACACTGAAGCTTTCTTT.